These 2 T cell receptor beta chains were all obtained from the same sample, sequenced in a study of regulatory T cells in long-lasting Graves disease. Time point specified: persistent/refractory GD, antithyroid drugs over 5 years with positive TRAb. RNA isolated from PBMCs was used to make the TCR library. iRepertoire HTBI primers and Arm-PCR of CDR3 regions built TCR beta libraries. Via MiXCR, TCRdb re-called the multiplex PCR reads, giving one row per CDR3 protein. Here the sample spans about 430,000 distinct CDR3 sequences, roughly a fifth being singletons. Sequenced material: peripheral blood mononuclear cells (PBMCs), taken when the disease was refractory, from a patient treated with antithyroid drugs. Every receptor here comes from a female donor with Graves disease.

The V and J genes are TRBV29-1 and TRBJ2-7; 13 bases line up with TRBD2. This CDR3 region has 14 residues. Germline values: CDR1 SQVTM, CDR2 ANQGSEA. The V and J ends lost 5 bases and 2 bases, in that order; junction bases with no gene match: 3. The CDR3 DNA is TGCAGCGTTCAGGGACTAGCGGGAACCTACGAGCAGTACTTC. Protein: CSVQGLAGTYEQYF.

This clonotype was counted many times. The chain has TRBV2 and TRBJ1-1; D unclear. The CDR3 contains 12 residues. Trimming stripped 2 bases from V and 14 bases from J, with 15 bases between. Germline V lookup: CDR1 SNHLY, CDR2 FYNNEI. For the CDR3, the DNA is TGTGCCAGCAGTGAACAGCCTTTGGAGGTGTTCTTT. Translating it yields CASSEQPLEVFF. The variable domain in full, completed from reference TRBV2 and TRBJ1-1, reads EPEVTQTPSHQVTQMGQEVILRCVPISNHLYFYWYRQILGQKVEFLVSFYNNEISEKSEIFDDQFSVERPDGSNFTLKIRSTKLEDSAMYFCASSEQPLEVFFGQGTRLTVV.